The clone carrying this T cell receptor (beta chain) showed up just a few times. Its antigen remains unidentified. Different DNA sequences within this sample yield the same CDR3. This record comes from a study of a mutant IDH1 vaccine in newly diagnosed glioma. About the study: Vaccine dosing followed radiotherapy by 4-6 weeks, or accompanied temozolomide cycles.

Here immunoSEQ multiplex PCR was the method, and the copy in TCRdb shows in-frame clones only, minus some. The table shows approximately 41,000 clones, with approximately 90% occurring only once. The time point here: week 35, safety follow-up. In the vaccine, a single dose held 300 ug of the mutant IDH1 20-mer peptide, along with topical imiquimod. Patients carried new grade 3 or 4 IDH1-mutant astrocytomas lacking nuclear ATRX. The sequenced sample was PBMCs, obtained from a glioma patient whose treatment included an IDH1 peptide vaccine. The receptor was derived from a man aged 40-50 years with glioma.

CDR3 sequence (DNA): TGTGCCAGCAGCTTAGCAGGAAATTCACCCCTCCACTTT. Its translation is CASSLAGNSPLHF. The chain couples TRBV7-8 to TRBJ1-6; D is ambiguous. Germline CDR1 and CDR2: SGHVS and FQNEAQ. The CDR3 loop spans 13 amino acids. Trimming left V 0 bases short and J 7 bases short, with 4 bases between.